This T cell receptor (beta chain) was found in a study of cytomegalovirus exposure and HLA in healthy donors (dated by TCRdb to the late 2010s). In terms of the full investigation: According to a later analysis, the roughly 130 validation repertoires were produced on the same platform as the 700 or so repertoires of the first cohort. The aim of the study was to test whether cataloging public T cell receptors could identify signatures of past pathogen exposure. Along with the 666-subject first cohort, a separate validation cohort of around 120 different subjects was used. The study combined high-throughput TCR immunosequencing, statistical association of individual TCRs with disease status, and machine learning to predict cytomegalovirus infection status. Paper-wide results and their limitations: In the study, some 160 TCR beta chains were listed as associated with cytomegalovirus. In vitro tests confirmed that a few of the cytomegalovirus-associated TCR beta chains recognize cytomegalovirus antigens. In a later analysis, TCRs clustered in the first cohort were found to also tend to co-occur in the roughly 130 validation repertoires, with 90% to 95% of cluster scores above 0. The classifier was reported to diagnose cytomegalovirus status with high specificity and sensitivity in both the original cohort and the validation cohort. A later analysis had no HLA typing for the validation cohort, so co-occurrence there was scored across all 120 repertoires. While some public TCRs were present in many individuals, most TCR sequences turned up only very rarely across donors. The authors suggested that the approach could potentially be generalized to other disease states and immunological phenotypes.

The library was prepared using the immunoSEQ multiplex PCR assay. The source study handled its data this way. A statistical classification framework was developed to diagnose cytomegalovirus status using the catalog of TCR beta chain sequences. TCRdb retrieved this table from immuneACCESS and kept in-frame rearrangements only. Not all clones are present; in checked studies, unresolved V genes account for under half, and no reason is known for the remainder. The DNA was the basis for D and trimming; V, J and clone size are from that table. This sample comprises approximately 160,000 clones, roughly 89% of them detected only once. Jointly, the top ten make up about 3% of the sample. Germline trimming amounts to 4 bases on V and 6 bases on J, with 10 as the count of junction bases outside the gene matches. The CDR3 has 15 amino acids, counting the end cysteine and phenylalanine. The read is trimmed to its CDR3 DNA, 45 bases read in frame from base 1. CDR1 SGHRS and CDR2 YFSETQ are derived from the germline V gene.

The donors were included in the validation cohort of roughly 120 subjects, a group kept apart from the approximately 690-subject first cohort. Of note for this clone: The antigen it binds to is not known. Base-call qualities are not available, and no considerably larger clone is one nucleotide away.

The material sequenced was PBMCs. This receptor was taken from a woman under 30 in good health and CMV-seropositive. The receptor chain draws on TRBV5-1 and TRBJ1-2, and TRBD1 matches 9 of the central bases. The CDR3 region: CASSHYSDRGDGYTF. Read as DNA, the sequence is TGCGCCAGCAGCCATTACTCGGACAGGGGAGATGGCTACACCTTC.